This T cell receptor (beta chain) is drawn from a study of blood T cell repertoires in COVID-19. Study at large: The United States, Italy and Spain were the sources of the acute and convalescent COVID-19 samples. PBMCs, B-cell-depleted T cells, or T cells provided the cDNA or gDNA that made up the material.

Germline CDR1 SGHNT, CDR2 YYREEE (reference sequence). This CDR3 contains 17 residues. Unmatched junction bases numbered 7, after V lost 0 bases and J lost 4 bases. Source study methods: Counts of nucleated cells, estimated from reference gene primer amplification, were obtained. Assay: immunoSEQ multiplex PCR; the TCRdb copy retains only in-frame clones and omits some. V and J calls and clone size are those listed in that table; D and trimming were worked out from the DNA. The sample yields some 190,000 clones, more than 75% seen once. The material sequenced was peripheral blood. This chain links TRBV5-4 with TRBJ2-5, with 12 nucleotides matching TRBD2. This clonotype originated in a woman between 55 and 75 years old with COVID-19, enrolled during active disease. The CDR3 protein is CASSLASGGARVETQYF. CDR3 nucleotide sequence: TGTGCCAGCAGCTTGGCTAGCGGGGGGGCCAGGGTAGAGACCCAGTACTTC.